This TCR beta chain appears in the sequencing data of a study of blood T cells in healthy people across ages. J gave up 4 bases and V 5 bases, and 8 bases lay outside the gene matches. This CDR3 has 17 amino acids. Study-wide points: Leaving the PBMCs unsorted stopped any conclusive comparison of naive versus antigen-experienced cells. Expanded clonotype shifts may have been confounded, as the donors had an unknown CMV status.

Details on this clonotype: The antigen is unknown.

Using a J-beta primer mix together with a sample-barcoded 5' primer, a second PCR was run for roughly 6 to 12 cycles. TCRdb called the 5' RACE reads again in MiXCR, with one record for every CDR3 protein. This table has about 750,000 distinct CDR3 sequences, about 48% appearing once. Material for sequencing was blood. The rearrangement joins TRBV12-3 or TRBV12-4 to TRBJ2-1, with 13 bases fitting TRBD2. The source of this sequence is a man at least 80 years old in good health. As DNA, the CDR3 is TGTGCCAGCAGTACTAGCGGGGGGGCTTCAGGGTACAATGAGCAGTTCTTC. Protein product: CASSTSGGASGYNEQFF.